These T cell receptor beta chains were read from a single sample in a study of T cell changes during pregnancy in multiple sclerosis. Profiling relied on immunoSEQ multiplex PCR, and the TCRdb table lists in-frame clones only, not all of them. Counted here are 40,000 to 60,000 clones, 92% occurring once; the ten biggest clones make up less than 0.6%. Sequenced material: CD4+ T cells from peripheral blood mononuclear cells, taken in the third trimester of pregnancy. The origin of the receptors is a female donor with multiple sclerosis, enrolled in a pregnancy study. CDR3s include the opening cysteine and the closing phenylalanine or tryptophan. The D gene is left open where the match is weak.

d_call | cdr3_length | j_call | v_call | cdr3_aa | cdr3_nt
TRBD2 | 15 | TRBJ2-7 | TRBV5-4 | CASSLQAGGIYEQYF | TGTGCCAGCAGCTTACAAGCGGGGGGGATCTACGAGCAGTACTTC
TRBD1 | 15 | TRBJ2-7 | TRBV19 | CASSLGQGRPYEQYF | TGTGCCAGTAGCCTGGGACAGGGGAGGCCTTACGAGCAGTACTTC
TRBD1 | 15 | TRBJ2-3 | TRBV30 | CAWSAGQGFTDTQYF | TGTGCCTGGAGTGCGGGACAGGGGTTCACAGATACGCAGTATTTT
NA | 15 | TRBJ1-5 | TRBV5-6 | CASSFGPDSNQPQHF | TGTGCCAGCAGCTTTGGGCCGGATAGCAATCAGCCCCAGCATTTT
NA | 13 | TRBJ1-6 | TRBV7-3 | CASSFNSNSPLHF | TGTGCCAGCAGCTTCAACAGTAATTCACCCCTCCACTTT
NA | 14 | TRBJ1-2 | TRBV5-1 | CASSLDRLNYGYTF | TGCGCCAGCAGCTTGGACAGGTTAAACTATGGCTACACCTTC
TRBD1 | 14 | TRBJ2-7 | TRBV27 | CASSPDRGDYEQYF | TGTGCCAGCAGCCCGGACAGGGGAGACTACGAGCAGTACTTC
NA | 12 | TRBJ1-4 | TRBV15 | CATGRTAEKLFF | TGTGCCACAGGACGGACAGCCGAAAAACTGTTTTTT
NA | 14 | TRBJ1-5 | TRBV6-5 | CASSYSSSEQPQHF | TGTGCCAGCAGTTACTCATCGTCGGAGCAGCCCCAGCATTTT
NA | 14 | TRBJ1-2 | TRBV29-1 | CSVEVTGSPYGYTF | TGCAGCGTTGAAGTGACAGGAAGTCCCTATGGCTACACCTTC
NA | 15 | TRBJ1-2 | TRBV5-6 | CASSFGQSLNYGYTF | TGTGCCAGCAGCTTCGGACAGTCCCTTAACTATGGCTACACCTTC
NA | 14 | TRBJ2-7 | TRBV29-1 | CSVETGIFLYEQYF | TGCAGCGTCGAGACAGGTATCTTTTTATACGAGCAGTACTTC
NA | 16 | TRBJ1-1 | TRBV14 | CASSQWGGRKSTEAFF | TGTGCCAGCAGCCAATGGGGAGGGAGGAAGTCCACTGAAGCTTTCTTT
NA | 15 | TRBJ2-7 | TRBV28 | CASSWAGRSSYEQYF | TGTGCCAGCAGTTGGGCGGGGAGAAGCTCTTACGAGCAGTACTTC
TRBD2 | 15 | TRBJ2-5 | TRBV10-2 | CASTSGRLIKETQYF | TGCGCCAGCACGAGCGGGAGACTTATTAAAGAGACCCAGTACTTC
TRBD2 | 18 | TRBJ2-1 | TRBV5-4 | CASSLRTSGVAYYNEQFF | TGTGCCAGCAGCTTGCGGACTAGCGGGGTGGCTTACTACAATGAGCAGTTCTTC